The TCR beta chain described here comes from a study of shared clonotypes between healthy human individuals. CDR1 is SGHAT and CDR2 is FQNNGV in the germline V gene. With 3 bases removed from V and 1 base from J, the gap between germline ends came to 10 bases. The CDR3 sequence is 14 residues long. The repertoire was sequenced with immunoSEQ multiplex PCR; TCRdb's copy has only in-frame clones and lacks some. The table shows around 2.3 million clones, with 95% occurring only once. Sequencing input: naive CD4+ T cells sorted from blood. Subset: CD45RA+ positively selected. The rearrangement uses TRBV11-2 and TRBJ2-7; D not resolved. This receptor was obtained from a man in his late teens or twenties in good health. CDR3 sequence reads: CASSLSLVSYEQYF. CDR3 in DNA: TGTGCCAGCAGCTTGTCATTAGTTTCCTACGAGCAGTACTTC.